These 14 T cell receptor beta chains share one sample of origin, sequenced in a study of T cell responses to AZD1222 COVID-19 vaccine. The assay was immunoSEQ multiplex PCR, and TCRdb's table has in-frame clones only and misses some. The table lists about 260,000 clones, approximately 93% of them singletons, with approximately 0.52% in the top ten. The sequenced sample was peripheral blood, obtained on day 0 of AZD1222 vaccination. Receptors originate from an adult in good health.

CDR3 in amino acids: CASSKVGQATQYF. CDR3 DNA: TGTGCCAGCAGCAAAGTTGGTCAGGCAACGCAGTATTTT. The V and J genes are TRBV21-1 and TRBJ2-3; TRBD1 reflects the table's D call only, with no check against the DNA. TRBV21-1 is a pseudogene locus. The CDR3 contains 13 residues.

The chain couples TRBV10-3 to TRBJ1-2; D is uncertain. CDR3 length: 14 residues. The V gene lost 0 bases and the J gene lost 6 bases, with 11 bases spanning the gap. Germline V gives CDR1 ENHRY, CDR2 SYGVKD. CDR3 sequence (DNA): TGTGCCATCAGTGAGTCTTTCACCTGGGATGGCTACACCTTC. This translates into CAISESFTWDGYTF.

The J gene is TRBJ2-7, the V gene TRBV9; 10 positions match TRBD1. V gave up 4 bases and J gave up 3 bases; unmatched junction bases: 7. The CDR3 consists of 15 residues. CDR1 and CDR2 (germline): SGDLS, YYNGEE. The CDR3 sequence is CASSLSGQGLYEQYF. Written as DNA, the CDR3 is TGTGCCAGCAGCCTCTCGGGACAGGGGCTCTACGAGCAGTACTTC. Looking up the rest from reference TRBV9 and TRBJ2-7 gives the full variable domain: DSGVTQTPKHLITATGQRVTLRCSPRSGDLSVYWYQQSLDQGLQFLIQYYNGEERAKGNILERFSAQQFPDLHSELNLSSLELGDSALYFCASSLSGQGLYEQYFGPGTRLTVT.

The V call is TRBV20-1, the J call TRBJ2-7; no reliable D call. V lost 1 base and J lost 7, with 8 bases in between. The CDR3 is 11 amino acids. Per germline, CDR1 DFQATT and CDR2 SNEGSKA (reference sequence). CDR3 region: CSARVFQEQYF. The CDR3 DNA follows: TGCAGTGCTAGAGTTTTCCAGGAGCAGTACTTC.

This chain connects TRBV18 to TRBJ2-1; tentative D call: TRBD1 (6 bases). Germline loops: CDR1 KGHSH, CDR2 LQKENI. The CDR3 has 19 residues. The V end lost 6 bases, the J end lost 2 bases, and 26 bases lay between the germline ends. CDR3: CASSPRDTGLSLAYNEQFF. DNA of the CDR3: TGTGCCAGCTCTCCCCGGGACACCGGACTCTCCTTGGCCTACAATGAGCAGTTCTTC.

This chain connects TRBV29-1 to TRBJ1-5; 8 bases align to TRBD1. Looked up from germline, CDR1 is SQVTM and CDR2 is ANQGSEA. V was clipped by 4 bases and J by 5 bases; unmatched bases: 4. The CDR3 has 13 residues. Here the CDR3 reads CSVGTGRDQPQHF. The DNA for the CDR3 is TGCAGCGTTGGGACAGGGAGGGATCAGCCCCAGCATTTT. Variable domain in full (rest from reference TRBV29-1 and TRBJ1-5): SAVISQKPSRDICQRGTSLTIQCQVDSQVTMMFWYRQQPGQSLTLIATANQGSEATYESGFVIDKFPISRPNLTFSTLTVSNMSPEDSSIYLCSVGTGRDQPQHFGDGTRLSIL.

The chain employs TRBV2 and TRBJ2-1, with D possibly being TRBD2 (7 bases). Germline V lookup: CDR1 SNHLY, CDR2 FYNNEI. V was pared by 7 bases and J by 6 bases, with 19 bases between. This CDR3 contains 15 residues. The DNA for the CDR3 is TGTGCCAGCACCTTACAAGAAGGGGGGGGCAATGAGCAGTTCTTC. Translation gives CASTLQEGGGNEQFF.

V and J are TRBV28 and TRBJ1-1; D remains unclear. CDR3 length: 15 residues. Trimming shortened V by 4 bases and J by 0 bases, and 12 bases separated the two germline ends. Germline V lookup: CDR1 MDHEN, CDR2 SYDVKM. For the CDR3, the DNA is TGTGCCAGCAGTTCCGTCGGGCACCTGAACACTGAAGCTTTCTTT. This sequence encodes CASSSVGHLNTEAFF.

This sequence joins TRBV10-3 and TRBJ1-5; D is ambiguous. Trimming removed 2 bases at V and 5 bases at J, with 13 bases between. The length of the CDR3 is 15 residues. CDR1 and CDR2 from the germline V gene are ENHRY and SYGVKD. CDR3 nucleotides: TGTGCCATCAGTGAGAGGTCCGAAAATCATCAGCCCCAGCATTTT. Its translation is CAISERSENHQPQHF.

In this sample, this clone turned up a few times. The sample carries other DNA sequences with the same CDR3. CDR3 in amino acids: CASSGGYNEQFF. For the CDR3, the DNA is TGTGCCAGTAGCGGGGGTTACAATGAGCAGTTCTTC. The rearrangement links TRBV19 to TRBJ2-1; the D gene is possibly TRBD2 (6 bases). Germline V gene lookup returns CDR1 LNHDA and CDR2 SQIVND (reference sequence). There are 12 residues in the CDR3. V was shortened by 6 bases and J by 4 bases, with 7 bases between the two germline ends.

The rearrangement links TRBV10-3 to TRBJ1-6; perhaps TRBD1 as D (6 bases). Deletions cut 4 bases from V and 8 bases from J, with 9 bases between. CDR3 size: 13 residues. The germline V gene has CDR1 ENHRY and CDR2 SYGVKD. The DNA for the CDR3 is TGTGCCATCAGTGCACAGGGAGATTCACCCCTCCACTTT. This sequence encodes CAISAQGDSPLHF.

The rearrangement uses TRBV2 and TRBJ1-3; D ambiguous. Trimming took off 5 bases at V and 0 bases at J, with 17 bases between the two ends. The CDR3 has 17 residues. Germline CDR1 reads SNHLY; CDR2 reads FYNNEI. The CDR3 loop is CASSPAPPSSSGNTIYF. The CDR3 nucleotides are TGTGCCAGCAGTCCCGCCCCCCCTTCCAGCTCTGGAAACACCATATATTTT. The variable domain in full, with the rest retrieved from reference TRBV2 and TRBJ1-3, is EPEVTQTPSHQVTQMGQEVILRCVPISNHLYFYWYRQILGQKVEFLVSFYNNEISEKSEIFDDQFSVERPDGSNFTLKIRSTKLEDSAMYFCASSPAPPSSSGNTIYFGEGSWLTVV.

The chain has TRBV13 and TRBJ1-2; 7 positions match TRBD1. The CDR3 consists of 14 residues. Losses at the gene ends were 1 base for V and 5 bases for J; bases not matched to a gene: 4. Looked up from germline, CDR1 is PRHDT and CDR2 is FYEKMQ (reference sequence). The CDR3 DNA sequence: TGTGCCAGCAGCTTAGAAGGGGGCAGATATGGCTACACCTTC. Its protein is CASSLEGGRYGYTF.

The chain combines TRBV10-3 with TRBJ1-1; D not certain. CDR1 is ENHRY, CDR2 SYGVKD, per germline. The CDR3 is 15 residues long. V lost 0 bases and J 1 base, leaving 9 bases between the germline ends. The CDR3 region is CAISESGHKNTEAFF. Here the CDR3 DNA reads TGTGCCATCAGTGAGTCCGGGCATAAGAACACTGAAGCTTTCTTT.